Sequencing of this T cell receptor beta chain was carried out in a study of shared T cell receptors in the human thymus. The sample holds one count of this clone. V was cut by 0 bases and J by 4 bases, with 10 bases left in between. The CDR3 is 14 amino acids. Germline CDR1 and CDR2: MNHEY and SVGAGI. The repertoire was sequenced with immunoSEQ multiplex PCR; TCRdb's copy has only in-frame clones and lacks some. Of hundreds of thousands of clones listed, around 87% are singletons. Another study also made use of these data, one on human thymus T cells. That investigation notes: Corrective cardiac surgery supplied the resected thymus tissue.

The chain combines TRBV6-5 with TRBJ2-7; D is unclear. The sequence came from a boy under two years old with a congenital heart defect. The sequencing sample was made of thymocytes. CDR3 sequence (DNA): TGTGCCAGCAGTTACTCGGCGGCGCAGTACGAGCAGTACTTC. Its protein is CASSYSAAQYEQYF.